These 26 T cell receptor beta chains were all obtained from the same sample, sequenced in a study of T cell repertoires in cytomegalovirus infection (dated by TCRdb to the late 2010s). The listed sequencing device is Illumina HiSeq 1500. The public reads were run again by TCRdb, first through fastp at Q25 and then through MiXCR, and only productive beta chains were kept. Every entry covers one CDR3 protein and lists the most common genes and DNA from its rows. This sample lists under 850,000 distinct CDR3 sequences; about 30% were detected once. The ten biggest clones cover about 18% of the sample. The sample's treatment or condition, from its label and the paper: in vitro stimulation with specific CMV peptide epitopes to enrich CMV-specific T cells. These receptors have no identified antigens. Specimen: cultured PBMCs, collected from culture after CMV antigen stimulation. The origin of the receptors is a human donor in good health (CMV status not recorded). Some clones in this sample may be carry-over from other donors' samples.

The J gene is TRBJ1-6, the V gene TRBV11-1; possibly TRBD1 for D (6 bases). The V gene lost 5 bases and the J gene lost 9 bases, with 11 bases spanning the gap. The CDR3 runs 13 residues. Germline V lookup: CDR1 SGHAT, CDR2 FQDESV (reference sequence). DNA of the CDR3: TGTGCCAGCAGCCCGACAGGAGGTTCACCCCTCCACTTT. It yields the protein CASSPTGGSPLHF.

This clonotype was picked up one time. V is TRBV7-2 and J is TRBJ2-5, with D maybe TRBD1 (5 bases). Germline assignment: CDR1 SGHTA and CDR2 FQGNSA. V was trimmed by 5 bases and J by 8 bases, leaving 24 bases between them. This CDR3 spans 16 amino acids. CDR3 in amino acids: CASSLRQNIQGDTQYF. CDR3 in DNA: TGTGCCAGCAGCCTTAGACAGAACATCCAAGGAGATACCCAGTACTTC. Based on the CDR3 plus reference TRBV7-2 and TRBJ2-5, the full variable domain is GAGVSQSPSNKVTEKGKDVELRCDPISGHTALYWYRQSLGQGLEFLIYFQGNSAPDKSGLPSDRFSAERTGGSVSTLTIQRTQQEDSAVYLCASSLRQNIQGDTQYFGPGTRLLVL.

This chain uses TRBV4-1 with TRBJ2-2; 10 bases map to TRBD2. The CDR3 length is 15 residues. CDR1 and CDR2 (germline): MGHRA, YSYEKL. With V trimmed by 4 bases and J by 7 bases, 6 bases remained unmatched. The CDR3 region is CASSPLAGEFGELFF. CDR3 nucleotide sequence: TGCGCCAGCAGCCCGCTAGCGGGAGAATTCGGGGAGCTGTTTTTT.

This chain joins TRBV20-1 and TRBJ2-7, with D unresolved. CDR1 DFQATT and CDR2 SNEGSKA come from the germline V gene (reference sequence). The CDR3 is 11 residues long. V was trimmed by 2 bases and J by 4 bases, leaving 6 bases between them. The CDR3 DNA reads TGCAGTGCTAGATCTAGTTACGAGCAGTACTTC. Translated, it gives CSARSSYEQYF.

This clonotype occurred many times. The CDR3 sequence is CASSLTTSSYNSPLHF. In DNA, the CDR3 is TGTGCCAGCAGCTTGACAACGAGCTCCTATAATTCACCCCTCCACTTT. J is TRBJ1-6 and V is TRBV7-2; D not resolved. The germline V gene has CDR1 SGHTA and CDR2 FQGNSA. Trimming left V 3 bases short and J 0 bases short, with 9 bases between. This CDR3 has 16 residues.

This clonotype was detected ten times or more. The CDR3 protein is CASSFIAGGSDEQFF. The CDR3 DNA is TGTGCCAGCAGCTTTATCGCGGGAGGGTCGGATGAGCAGTTCTTC. The J gene is TRBJ2-1, the V gene TRBV7-2, with 9 positions matching TRBD2. V was pared by 3 bases and J by 8 bases, with 8 bases of the junction left unmatched. CDR3 length: 15 residues. Germline V gene data show CDR1 as SGHTA and CDR2 as FQGNSA.

This clonotype has more than one count but fewer than ten. V and J are TRBV7-2 and TRBJ2-1, with 8 bases aligning to TRBD2. Trimming at V came to 5 bases and at J to 0 bases, leaving 6 bases not matched to a gene. Germline CDR1 is SGHTA and CDR2 is FQGNSA. The CDR3 contains 16 residues. The CDR3: CASSRTSRSSYNEQFF. The CDR3 DNA follows: TGTGCCAGCAGCCGGACTAGCCGCAGCTCCTACAATGAGCAGTTCTTC.

This clonotype appeared many times. The J gene is TRBJ1-3, the V gene TRBV7-2; perhaps TRBD1 as D (5 bases). V was clipped by 5 bases and J by 7 bases, with 12 bases between them. Germline CDR1 reads SGHTA; CDR2 reads FQGNSA. The CDR3 is 13 amino acids. The CDR3 here is CASSPRRGNTIYF. CDR3 DNA: TGTGCCAGCAGCCCCCGGCGGGGGAACACCATATATTTT. Together with reference TRBV7-2 and TRBJ1-3, the CDR3 gives the full variable domain: GAGVSQSPSNKVTEKGKDVELRCDPISGHTALYWYRQSLGQGLEFLIYFQGNSAPDKSGLPSDRFSAERTGGSVSTLTIQRTQQEDSAVYLCASSPRRGNTIYFGEGSWLTVV.

Many counts were recorded for this clonotype. The V call is TRBV7-2, the J call TRBJ1-5; D is unresolved. V was trimmed by 1 base and J by 5 bases, leaving 9 bases between them. CDR1 and CDR2 (germline): SGHTA, FQGNSA. This CDR3 region has 14 residues. In DNA form, the CDR3 reads TGTGCCAGCAGCTTAGTGGCCGGGGATCAGCCCCAGCATTTT. Protein sequence: CASSLVAGDQPQHF.

This chain connects TRBV2 to TRBJ1-1; D call uncertain. The CDR3 spans 12 residues. The V gene's germline CDR1 is SNHLY and CDR2 FYNNEI. Trimming took 4 bases from V and 3 from J, leaving 6 bases between them. Written as DNA, the CDR3 is TGTGCCAGCAGTGTGGTGGACACTGAAGCTTTCTTT. Amino acids: CASSVVDTEAFF. Full variable domain (rest looked up from reference TRBV2 and TRBJ1-1): EPEVTQTPSHQVTQMGQEVILRCVPISNHLYFYWYRQILGQKVEFLVSFYNNEISEKSEIFDDQFSVERPDGSNFTLKIRSTKLEDSAMYFCASSVVDTEAFFGQGTRLTVV.

The chain's CDR3 is CASSLAPRARAYNEQFF. DNA of the CDR3: TGTGCCAGCAGCTTAGCGCCCAGGGCGCGAGCATACAATGAGCAGTTCTTC. The chain has TRBV7-9 and TRBJ2-1; D might be TRBD1 (5 bases). This CDR3 is 17 amino acids long. V was trimmed by 0 bases and J by 4 bases, leaving 16 bases between them. Germline V gives CDR1 SEHNR, CDR2 FQNEAQ (reference sequence).

The CDR3 nucleotides read TGTGCCAGCAGCCCGAGGAGCACCGGGGAGCTGTTTTTT. Its translation is CASSPRSTGELFF. The rearrangement links TRBV7-9 to TRBJ2-2, with D unresolved. The CDR3 has 13 amino acids. The germline V gene has CDR1 SEHNR and CDR2 FQNEAQ (reference sequence). Trimming removed 5 bases from V and 4 bases from J, with 8 bases in between.

Only one count was recorded for this clonotype. The rearrangement joins TRBV6-6 to TRBJ2-7; unclear D gene. Germline V gene sequence: CDR1 MNHNY, CDR2 SVGAGI (reference sequence). The CDR3 has 14 amino acids. V was cut by 4 bases and J by 0 bases, with 10 bases left in between. Written as DNA, the CDR3 is TGTGCCAGCAGTTCGGATCCCTCCTCCTACGAGCAGTACTTC. Protein: CASSSDPSSYEQYF.

This chain links TRBV7-9 with TRBJ2-7; 8 bases are a match to TRBD1. Per the germline V gene, CDR1 is SEHNR and CDR2 is FQNEAQ (reference sequence). V shed 5 bases, J shed 5 bases, and the junction held 5 bases outside the gene matches. The CDR3 extends over 13 amino acids. The CDR3 bases are TGTGCCAGCAGCCGGGACAGGCTAAACGAGCAGTACTTC. As protein: CASSRDRLNEQYF.

The chain is built from TRBV12-3 or TRBV12-4 and TRBJ2-7; D uncertain. The CDR3 runs to 13 residues. Between the trimmed V and J ends, which lost 3 bases and 0 bases, there was a span of 6 bases. Here the CDR3 reads CASSFSHSYEQYF. For the CDR3, the DNA is TGTGCCAGCAGTTTTAGTCACTCCTACGAGCAGTACTTC.

The chain uses TRBV20-1 and TRBJ2-7; possibly TRBD2 for D (5 bases). Germline V gene data show CDR1 as DFQATT and CDR2 as SNEGSKA (reference sequence). The CDR3 has 14 residues. V was pared by 2 bases and J by 7 bases, with 18 bases between. This CDR3 is CSARSDPIGSEQYF. DNA of the CDR3: TGCAGTGCTAGAAGCGACCCCATAGGGAGTGAGCAGTACTTC.

The chain uses TRBV6-6 and TRBJ2-7; no reliable D call. From germline, CDR1 is MNHNY and CDR2 SVGAGI (reference sequence). Between the trimmed V and J ends, which lost 5 bases and 2 bases, there was a span of 7 bases. The CDR3 consists of 12 residues. CDR3 in amino acids: CASSQVPYEQYF. CDR3 nucleotides: TGTGCCAGCAGTCAGGTCCCCTACGAGCAGTACTTC.

Only a few counts were recorded for this clonotype. V gene TRBV4-3 combines with J gene TRBJ2-1, with a weak D call TRBD1 (5 bases). The ends were cut back, 3 bases at V and 0 bases at J, with 12 bases in the middle. Looked up from germline, CDR1 is LGHNA and CDR2 is YSLEER. The CDR3 loop spans 16 amino acids. CDR3 nucleotides: TGCGCCAGCAGCCATTACCGACAGAGCTCCTACAATGAGCAGTTCTTC. Encoded protein: CASSHYRQSSYNEQFF.

This clonotype has more than one count but fewer than ten. The genes are TRBV20-1 and TRBJ2-7; no definite D call. Trimming pared 3 bases from V and 2 bases from J, leaving 11 bases between. The CDR3 runs 13 residues. Germline V gene lookup returns CDR1 DFQATT and CDR2 SNEGSKA (reference sequence). CDR3 DNA: TGCAGTGCTAGGCTTCGACATACCTACGAGCAGTACTTC. Residues: CSARLRHTYEQYF.

The chain has TRBV28 and TRBJ2-6, with 12 bases lining up with TRBD1. The V segment lost 11 bases and the J segment 2 bases; nucleotides outside the gene matches: 16. Per germline, CDR1 MDHEN and CDR2 SYDVKM. CDR3 length: 19 amino acids. CDR3 loop: CAVKRVTGTGGAGANVLTF. CDR3 sequence (DNA): TGTGCCGTAAAAAGGGTCACCGGGACAGGGGGCGCTGGGGCCAACGTCCTGACTTTC. The full variable domain, in which reference TRBV28 and TRBJ2-6 provide the parts outside the CDR3, is DVKVTQSSRYLVKRTGEKVFLECVQDMDHENMFWYRQDPGLGLRLIYFSYDVKMKEKGDIPEGYSVSREKKERFSLILESASTNQTSMYLCAVKRVTGTGGAGANVLTFGAGSRLTVL.

The chain links TRBV19 to TRBJ2-1; 10 nucleotides line up with TRBD2. There are 14 residues in the CDR3. CDR1 LNHDA and CDR2 SQIVND come from the germline V gene (reference sequence). The J segment lost 4 bases and the V segment lost 9 bases, leaving 6 bases of the junction unmatched. This CDR3 reads CASNIAGGYNEQFF. The DNA for the CDR3 is TGTGCCAGCAATATAGCGGGAGGTTACAATGAGCAGTTCTTC.

The CDR3 region has the DNA TGTGCCAGCACCCCCTTAAGTGGTTTTGGCTACACCTTC. This sequence encodes CASTPLSGFGYTF. The chain combines TRBV19 with TRBJ1-2, with unresolved D. The CDR3 totals 13 residues. V lost 9 bases to trimming and J lost 7 bases, with 18 bases between them. Looked up from germline, CDR1 is LNHDA and CDR2 is SQIVND (reference sequence).

The rearrangement uses TRBV19 and TRBJ1-6, with TRBD1 matching 7 bases. The trim removed 7 bases at V and 10 bases at J, leaving 16 bases unmatched. The CDR3 loop spans 16 amino acids. Germline V gene sequence: CDR1 LNHDA, CDR2 SQIVND (reference sequence). CDR3 protein: CASNQAGSAGGSPLHF. DNA for the CDR3: TGTGCCAGTAATCAAGCCGGGTCGGCAGGGGGATCACCCCTCCACTTT.

This clonotype turned up a few times. This chain joins TRBV12-3 or TRBV12-4 and TRBJ1-1; D remains unclear. CDR3 length: 13 residues. CDR3 loop: CVTGSPVDTEAFF. The CDR3 coding sequence is TGTGTCACGGGCAGCCCTGTTGACACTGAAGCTTTCTTT.

The V and J genes are TRBV2 and TRBJ2-1, with D hard to call. Trimming removed 3 bases from V and 1 base from J, with 10 bases in between. Germline-derived CDR1 and CDR2 are SNHLY and FYNNEI. The CDR3 covers 15 residues. Here the CDR3 reads CASSDPHRSYNEQFF. In nucleotides, the CDR3 is TGTGCCAGCAGTGATCCGCATAGGTCCTACAATGAGCAGTTCTTC.

In this sample, this clonotype turned up many times. V and J are TRBV7-2 and TRBJ2-1; 12 nucleotides align to TRBD2. Trimming took 3 bases from V and 8 from J; bases not matched to a gene: 5. Germline V CDR1 and CDR2: SGHTA, FQGNSA. The CDR3 consists of 15 residues. CDR3 nucleotides: TGTGCCAGCAGCTTGACTAGCGGGAGCGCCCATGAGCAGTTCTTC. Its protein is CASSLTSGSAHEQFF.